This is a list of T cell receptor beta chains from one sample in a study of persistence of HIV-infected CD4 T cells. Their antigen targets remain unknown. The table came from immunoSEQ multiplex PCR; TCRdb's copy has only in-frame clones and leaves some out. The data show 15,000 to 20,000 clones, less than 65% seen once. The starting material was CD4+ T cells sorted from PBMCs after approximately 19-hour stimulation, obtained from a patient who received antiretroviral therapy. The source is an adult woman with HIV who was CMV-seropositive. CDR3s include the opening cysteine and the closing phenylalanine or tryptophan. Fields, in order: V gene, clone size, CDR3 length, CDR3 protein. The size of a clone is reported for some rows only, either as once, few or many, or as a class for expanded clones.

TRBV7-3	NA	11	CKRVPGETQYF
TRBV6-1	NA	12	CASGRFTDTQYF
TRBV19	NA	12	CASSAGTDTQYF
TRBV13	NA	13	CASSLRRRDTQYF
TRBV7-9	NA	17	CASSAGLPGQGALGYTF
TRBV19	medium-sized	13	CASSTPGGDTQYF
TRBV27	NA	14	CASSFSGLTDTQYF
TRBV19	medium-sized	14	CASSIVDGNYGYTF
TRBV5-1	NA	14	CASSLSRGVGEAFF
TRBV11-1	NA	13	CASSSWDFGELFF
TRBV4-2	NA	17	CASSQGTPGLAGETQYF
TRBV28	few	15	CASSLSRDGYQPQHF
TRBV2	NA	15	CASTLSPGSGNTIYF
TRBV19	NA	14	CASRPGQSSYEQYF
TRBV14	NA	15	CASSQKAQINQPQHF
TRBV14	NA	15	CASSQVGQGTDTQYF
TRBV7-3	NA	13	CASSPPRGNEQFF
TRBV7-3	NA	14	CASSFQGANSPLHF
TRBV5-1	NA	15	CASSSAGGITDTQYF
TRBV5-1	NA	15	CASSLYGGAGEKLFF
TRBV5-6	NA	14	CASSLGWGLTEAFF
TRBV5-1	few	15	CASSPGRNSNQPQHF
TRBV12-3/TRBV12-4	NA	13	CASSLGVLYEQYF
TRBV2	NA	15	CASSGDRVGDYGYTF
TRBV29-1	NA	10	CSVGEYGYTF
TRBV12-3/TRBV12-4	NA	13	CASSYAGTGTQYF
TRBV2	NA	13	CASSEDSFYEQYF
TRBV7-9	NA	14	CASSRDAENSPLHF
TRBV29-1	NA	13	CSAGDRAGYGYTF
TRBV6-6	once	14	CASSYSPVNTEAFF
TRBV9	NA	13	CASSEDRDRPQHF
TRBV4-1	NA	12	CASSQDRGTQYF
TRBV12-3/TRBV12-4	NA	13	CASTSVGGNTIYF
TRBV7-2	NA	14	CASSLAGGDHGYTF
TRBV6-6	NA	11	CASWGYNEQFF
TRBV10-2	NA	15	CASSSQGPFNEKLFF
TRBV5-1	NA	14	CASRSTGGEDGYTF
TRBV30	once	14	CAWSSGISNQPQHF
TRBV5-1	NA	15	CASSLWGALGNTIYF
TRBV24-1	NA	14	CATSDKTLSRGYTF
TRBV30	NA	14	CAWGARIPPDTQYF
TRBV28	NA	13	CASSLMVAYGYTF
TRBV29-1	NA	12	CSVRSNTGELFF
TRBV11-3	NA	14	CASSPGTSTNEQFF
TRBV5-1	NA	15	CASRYSGGIYNEQFF
TRBV6-1	NA	16	CASSGTSGGSTDTQYF
TRBV3-1/TRBV3-2	medium-sized	14	CASSQDGVRGGYTF
TRBV2	medium-sized	15	CASTSLEGAGNEQFF
TRBV15	NA	14	CATSTRQGGSEAFF
TRBV23-1	NA	19	CASSHPPETGSAVDSPLHF
TRBV6-1	NA	13	CASSEGRVGEQYF
TRBV25-1	NA	15	CASSEGGAGGTEAFF
TRBV6-1	NA	13	CASSDPNRAGYTF
TRBV19	NA	11	CASRAGHGYTF
TRBV9	few	15	CASSVSLNSGNTIYF
TRBV6-1	NA	15	CASSEGPGRTIEAFF
TRBV6-5	NA	13	CASSPDRVGGYTF
TRBV6-5	NA	14	CASAGGLSDEKLFF
TRBV19	NA	12	CASRAGEDTQYF
TRBV5-4	NA	17	CASSTGGSSGSQETQYF